This is a list of T cell receptor beta chains from one sample in a study of neurological immune-mediated disorders. MiXCR, applied by TCRdb to the 5' RACE reads, yields one record per CDR3 protein. Of over 35,000 distinct CDR3 sequences in the sample, about 13% were seen once. Sequencing used PBMCs. These TCRs come from a female donor in good health. Both conserved end residues are part of each CDR3. D genes are given only for firm matches. Clone size is given for some rows only: seen once, a few or many times, or a class if the clone is expanded.

CDR3,DNA,size,V,J,D
CASSQTGGDEKLFF,TGTGCCAGCAGTCAAACAGGGGGGGATGAAAAACTGTTTTTT,.,TRBV2,TRBJ1-4,TRBD1
CAISGRGQGVVNTEAFF,TGTGCCATCAGCGGCCGGGGACAGGGGGTTGTGAACACTGAAGCTTTCTTT,many,TRBV10-3,TRBJ1-1,TRBD1
CASRVLAGGLYEQFF,TGTGCCAGCAGAGTTCTAGCGGGGGGGCTCTATGAGCAGTTCTTC,many,TRBV12-3/TRBV12-4,TRBJ2-1,TRBD2
CSARDLEGAIDNEQFF,TGCAGTGCTAGAGACCTAGAGGGGGCGATCGACAATGAGCAGTTCTTC,many,TRBV20-1,TRBJ2-1,TRBD1
CASSRTDPRDGYTF,TGCGCCAGCAGCCGCACAGATCCACGTGATGGCTACACCTTC,many,TRBV5-1,TRBJ1-2,.
CASSLELVVRREHYF,TGTGCCAGCAGCTTAGAACTGGTGGTCAGGCGCGAGCATTACTTC,.,TRBV7-2,TRBJ2-7,.
CTTSRGGFSEQYF,TGTACCACCAGCAGAGGAGGGTTCAGCGAGCAGTACTTC,.,TRBV15,TRBJ2-7,.
CSAPWTGGGDTIYF,TGCAGTGCTCCCTGGACAGGGGGTGGGGACACCATATATTTT,many,TRBV20-1,TRBJ1-3,TRBD1
CASSQVEGRGGYTF,TGTGCCAGCAGCCAAGTTGAGGGGCGCGGTGGCTACACCTTC,many,TRBV3-1,TRBJ1-2,.
CASSYGSGPGDSYEQYF,TGTGCCAGCAGTTACGGCTCCGGGCCGGGGGACTCCTACGAGCAGTACTTC,many,TRBV6-5,TRBJ2-7,.
CASSLIGGTEAFF,TGTGCCAGCAGCTTAATCGGGGGGACTGAAGCTTTCTTT,many,TRBV7-9,TRBJ1-1,.
CASSPGPGQLFF,TGTGCCAGCAGCCCTGGGCCCGGGCAGCTGTTTTTT,many,TRBV7-3,TRBJ2-2,.
CASSRTAAPREQFF,TGTGCCAGCAGTCGGACCGCCGCTCCCAGGGAGCAGTTCTTC,many,TRBV25-1,TRBJ2-1,.
CASSKDGKNTEAFF,TGTGCCAGCAGTAAGGACGGTAAGAACACTGAAGCTTTCTTT,many,TRBV25-1,TRBJ1-1,.
CASSPVRRGAGELFF,TGTGCCAGCAGTCCAGTTCGGCGGGGGGCCGGGGAGCTGTTTTTT,many,TRBV9,TRBJ2-2,TRBD2
CAISEPGQRTYEQYF,TGTGCCATCAGTGAACCGGGACAGAGAACCTACGAGCAGTACTTC,many,TRBV10-3,TRBJ2-7,TRBD1